This TCR beta chain was identified during a study of post-analysis software for immune sequencing data. Looking at the study overall: Progressive-relapsing, secondary progressive and relapsing-remitting multiple sclerosis were among the disease courses included.

There are 14 residues in the CDR3. Per germline, CDR1 SQVTM and CDR2 ANQGSEA. Trimming took 3 bases from V and 3 from J, leaving 14 bases between them. Unique molecular identifiers had been added to the TCR beta cDNA libraries. TCRdb re-called the PCR reads with MiXCR, one entry per CDR3 protein. The table has about 560,000 distinct CDR3 sequences, 44% seen once. To note about this clonotype: The target antigen is unknown.

Study conclusions and caveats: Controls showed lower frequencies than patients for roughly five TRBV segments, and TRBV5-6, TRBV5-1 and TRBV20-1 were among these. Controls significantly exceeded multiple sclerosis patients in normalized Chao1 diversity.

The chain combines TRBV29-1 with TRBJ1-2, with a weak D call TRBD1 (5 bases). The sample taken for sequencing was blood. This clonotype was sampled from a girl aged 5-17 years with multiple sclerosis. The chain's CDR3 is CSVERGNGDYGYTF. CDR3 DNA sequence: TGCAGCGTTGAGAGGGGCAACGGGGACTATGGCTACACCTTC.